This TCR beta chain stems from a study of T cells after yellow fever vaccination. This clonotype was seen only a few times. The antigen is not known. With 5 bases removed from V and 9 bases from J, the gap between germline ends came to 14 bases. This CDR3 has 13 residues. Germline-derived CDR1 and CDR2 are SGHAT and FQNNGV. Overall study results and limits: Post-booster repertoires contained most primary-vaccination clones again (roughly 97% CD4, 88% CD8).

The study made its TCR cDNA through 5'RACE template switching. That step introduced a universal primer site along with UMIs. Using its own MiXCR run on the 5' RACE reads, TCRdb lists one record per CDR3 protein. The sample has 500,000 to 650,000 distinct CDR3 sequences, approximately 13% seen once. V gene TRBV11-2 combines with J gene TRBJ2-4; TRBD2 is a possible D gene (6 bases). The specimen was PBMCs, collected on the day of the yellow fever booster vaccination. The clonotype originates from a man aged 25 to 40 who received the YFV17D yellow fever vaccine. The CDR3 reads CASSLRRESIQYF. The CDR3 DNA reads TGTGCCAGCAGCCTTAGGAGGGAGAGCATTCAGTACTTC.